This TCR beta chain was captured by sequencing in a study of shared clonotypes between healthy human individuals. Study-level background: Researchers assigned three CD4 naive, three CD4 memory, two CD8 naive and one CD8 memory plate to each donor. Study results and caveats: At large depth, rarefaction still showed sorted-subset sequencing to be incomplete. Generation probabilities were higher for clonotypes shared across all four sorted-subset donors than for unshared ones.

A note on this clone: Its antigen is still unknown.

Some clones are missing from TCRdb's copy, which holds only in-frame ones; the method was immunoSEQ multiplex PCR. The table has roughly 2.2 million clones, roughly 90% seen once. Subsets obtained from CD4+ cells comprised CD45RA+ naive and CD45RA-negative memory cells. The germline gives CDR1 MNHEY, CDR2 SMNVEV (reference sequence). CDR3 length: 15 residues. V was clipped by 5 bases and J by 2 bases; unmatched bases: 7. The material sequenced was naive CD4+ T cells from PBMCs. The subset was: CD45RA+ positively selected. The chain recombines TRBV27 with TRBJ2-5; 8 bases are shared with TRBD2. This TCR was sampled from a man aged 18-30 years in good health. Some clones in this sample may be carry-over from other donors' samples. The CDR3 reads CASSGALAGQETQYF. The CDR3 DNA sequence: TGTGCCAGCAGTGGAGCCTTAGCGGGACAAGAGACCCAGTACTTC.